The clone carrying this TCR beta chain turned up a few times. The data derive from a study of human T cells and chemical hapten exposure. Whole-study context: Patients' scalps got diphenylcyclopropenone weekly throughout the roughly 23-week study.

TCRdb reanalysed the RACE reads using MiXCR and keeps one entry per CDR3 protein. The sample contains about 380,000 distinct CDR3 sequences, around 4.8% of which appear only once. The sample's time point: patch test 1, 2 weeks after DPC sensitization. Regarding treatment: therapeutic diphenylcyclopropenone sensitization with weekly scalp DPC. Germline V gene sequence: CDR1 SGHTA, CDR2 FQGNSA. The CDR3 sequence is 13 residues long. V shed 5 bases and J shed 4 bases, with 11 bases lying between them. V usage is TRBV7-2 and J usage is TRBJ1-2; D is perhaps TRBD1 (5 bases). The source material was whole blood, sampled in connection with sensitization to the hapten diphenylcyclopropenone (DPC). The receptor comes from a woman between 50 and 59 years old with alopecia areata. Some clones in this sample may be carry-over from other donors' samples. CDR3 amino acids: CASSKDSLYGYTF. CDR3 coding DNA: TGTGCCAGCAGCAAAGACAGTCTCTATGGCTACACCTTC. The whole variable domain, remainder taken from reference TRBV7-2 and TRBJ1-2, is GAGVSQSPSNKVTEKGKDVELRCDPISGHTALYWYRQSLGQGLEFLIYFQGNSAPDKSGLPSDRFSAERTGGSVSTLTIQRTQQEDSAVYLCASSKDSLYGYTFGSGTRLTVV.